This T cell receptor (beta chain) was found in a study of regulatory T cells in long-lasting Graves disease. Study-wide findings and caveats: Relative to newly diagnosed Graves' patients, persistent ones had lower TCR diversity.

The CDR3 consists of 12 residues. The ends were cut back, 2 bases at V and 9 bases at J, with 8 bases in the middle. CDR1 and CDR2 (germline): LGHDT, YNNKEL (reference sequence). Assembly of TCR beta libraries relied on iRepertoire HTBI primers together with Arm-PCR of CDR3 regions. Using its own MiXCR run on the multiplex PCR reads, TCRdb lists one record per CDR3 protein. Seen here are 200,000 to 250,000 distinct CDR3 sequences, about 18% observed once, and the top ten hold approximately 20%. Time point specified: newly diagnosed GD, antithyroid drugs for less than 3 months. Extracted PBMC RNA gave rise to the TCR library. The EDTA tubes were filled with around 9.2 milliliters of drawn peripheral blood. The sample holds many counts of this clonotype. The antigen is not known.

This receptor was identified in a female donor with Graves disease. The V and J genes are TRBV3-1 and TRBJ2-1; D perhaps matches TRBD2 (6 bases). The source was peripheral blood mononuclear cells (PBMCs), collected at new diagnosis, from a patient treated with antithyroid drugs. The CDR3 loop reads CASSQLGGEQFF. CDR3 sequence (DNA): TGTGCCAGCAGCCAATTGGGAGGTGAGCAGTTCTTC.